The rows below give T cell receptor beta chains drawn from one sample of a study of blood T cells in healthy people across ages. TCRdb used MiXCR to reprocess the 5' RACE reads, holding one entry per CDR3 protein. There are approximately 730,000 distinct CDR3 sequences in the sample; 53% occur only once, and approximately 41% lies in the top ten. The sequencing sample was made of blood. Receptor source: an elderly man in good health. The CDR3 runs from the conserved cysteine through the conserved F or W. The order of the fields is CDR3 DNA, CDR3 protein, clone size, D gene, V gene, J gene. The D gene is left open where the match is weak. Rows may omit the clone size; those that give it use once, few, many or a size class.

cdr3_nt: TGTGCCACCGCCCGGGACAGTAACTATGGCTACACCTTC
cdr3_aa: CATARDSNYGYTF
clone_size: -
d_call: TRBD1
v_call: TRBV6-6
j_call: TRBJ1-2

cdr3_nt: TGTGCCAGCAGTCCACAGGGGTTGGCGGGAGTTAGCGAGCAGTACTTC
cdr3_aa: CASSPQGLAGVSEQYF
clone_size: -
d_call: -
v_call: TRBV12-3/TRBV12-4
j_call: TRBJ2-7

cdr3_nt: TGTGCCAGCAGTTCTAGCGCGAACTCCTACGAGCAGTACTTC
cdr3_aa: CASSSSANSYEQYF
clone_size: -
d_call: -
v_call: TRBV6-2/TRBV6-3
j_call: TRBJ2-7

cdr3_nt: TGTGCCAGCAGCTCTGTTTCTAGCGGGGCCTACGAGCAGTACTTC
cdr3_aa: CASSSVSSGAYEQYF
clone_size: -
d_call: TRBD2
v_call: TRBV7-2
j_call: TRBJ2-7

cdr3_nt: TGCAGCGTAAAGGCGTTTGGGGGCTACACCTTC
cdr3_aa: CSVKAFGGYTF
clone_size: -
d_call: -
v_call: TRBV20-1
j_call: TRBJ1-2

cdr3_nt: TGTGCCAGCACCCCGGGGACAAGGAGCTACGAGCAGTACTTC
cdr3_aa: CASTPGTRSYEQYF
clone_size: -
d_call: -
v_call: TRBV28
j_call: TRBJ2-7

cdr3_nt: TGTGCCAGCAGTGCGCAACAGCCCACTAATGAAAAACTGTTTTTT
cdr3_aa: CASSAQQPTNEKLFF
clone_size: -
d_call: -
v_call: TRBV28
j_call: TRBJ1-4

cdr3_nt: TGTGCCAGCAAAACCGGGACATACAATAATTCACCCCTCCACTTT
cdr3_aa: CASKTGTYNNSPLHF
clone_size: -
d_call: -
v_call: TRBV27
j_call: TRBJ1-6

cdr3_nt: TGTGCCACCAGCAGAGGCGGCCCTCCTGATGAAAAACTGTTTTTT
cdr3_aa: CATSRGGPPDEKLFF
clone_size: few
d_call: -
v_call: TRBV15
j_call: TRBJ1-4

cdr3_nt: TGTGCCAGCAGCTTGAATAGCCAAGAGACCCAGTACTTC
cdr3_aa: CASSLNSQETQYF
clone_size: -
d_call: -
v_call: TRBV7-3
j_call: TRBJ2-5

cdr3_nt: TGCAGTGCTAGAAATCCGAGCTCCTATAATTCACCCCTCCACTTT
cdr3_aa: CSARNPSSYNSPLHF
clone_size: -
d_call: -
v_call: TRBV20-1
j_call: TRBJ1-6

cdr3_nt: TGCGCCAGCAGCTTTATAGGGAGCTCCTACAATGAGCAGTTCTTC
cdr3_aa: CASSFIGSSYNEQFF
clone_size: few
d_call: -
v_call: TRBV5-1
j_call: TRBJ2-1

cdr3_nt: TGCGCCAGCAGCTCAACGGGCAGGGGTGGCTACACCTTC
cdr3_aa: CASSSTGRGGYTF
clone_size: -
d_call: -
v_call: TRBV5-1
j_call: TRBJ1-2

cdr3_nt: TGTGCCAGCAGCCATGGGCGAGGGTTGAGTGAGCAGTACTTC
cdr3_aa: CASSHGRGLSEQYF
clone_size: few
d_call: -
v_call: TRBV4-2
j_call: TRBJ2-4

cdr3_nt: TGCAGTGCTAGAGAGGGTAGCGGGAGACTCTTGGGCAATGAGCAGTACTTC
cdr3_aa: CSAREGSGRLLGNEQYF
clone_size: -
d_call: TRBD2
v_call: TRBV20-1
j_call: TRBJ2-5

cdr3_nt: TGTGCCAGCAGCGTATCGGGGCCTATCGGCTACACCTTC
cdr3_aa: CASSVSGPIGYTF
clone_size: -
d_call: -
v_call: TRBV7-9
j_call: TRBJ1-2

cdr3_nt: TGCGCCAGCAGTCCCCAGGCCGGACTGAACACTGAAGCTTTCTTT
cdr3_aa: CASSPQAGLNTEAFF
clone_size: -
d_call: -
v_call: TRBV5-1
j_call: TRBJ1-1

cdr3_nt: TGTGCCAGCAGACAAACGCAGGGGTCGGGCACTGAAGCTTTCTTT
cdr3_aa: CASRQTQGSGTEAFF
clone_size: -
d_call: -
v_call: TRBV7-2
j_call: TRBJ1-1

cdr3_nt: TGTGCCACCAGTGATCCCGTGGGAAACTATGGCTACACCTTC
cdr3_aa: CATSDPVGNYGYTF
clone_size: -
d_call: -
v_call: TRBV24-1
j_call: TRBJ1-2

cdr3_nt: TGTGCCAGCAGCTCAGCGGCGACCCAGTACTTC
cdr3_aa: CASSSAATQYF
clone_size: few
d_call: -
v_call: TRBV7-2
j_call: TRBJ2-5

cdr3_nt: TGTGCCATCAGCGTTAAAGGCGAAGGGAATGAGCAGTTCTTC
cdr3_aa: CAISVKGEGNEQFF
clone_size: -
d_call: -
v_call: TRBV10-3
j_call: TRBJ2-1

cdr3_nt: TGTGCCAGCAGTCCTAGCCCCCCGACACCCCAGTACTTC
cdr3_aa: CASSPSPPTPQYF
clone_size: few
d_call: -
v_call: TRBV27
j_call: TRBJ2-5

cdr3_nt: TGTGCCAGCAGTCGACAGGGGGGCGTACAAGAGACCCAGTACTTC
cdr3_aa: CASSRQGGVQETQYF
clone_size: -
d_call: TRBD1
v_call: TRBV28
j_call: TRBJ2-5

cdr3_nt: TGCGCCAGCAGCCAAGTCCCCTTACAGCCCCAGCATTTT
cdr3_aa: CASSQVPLQPQHF
clone_size: -
d_call: -
v_call: TRBV4-1
j_call: TRBJ1-5

cdr3_nt: TGTGCCAGCAACTTAAGGGGGACACCGAACACCGGGGAGCTGTTTTTT
cdr3_aa: CASNLRGTPNTGELFF
clone_size: -
d_call: -
v_call: TRBV2
j_call: TRBJ2-2

cdr3_nt: TGCAGTGCTAGGAATGCACAGGGGAGGAATGAGCAGTTCTTC
cdr3_aa: CSARNAQGRNEQFF
clone_size: -
d_call: -
v_call: TRBV20-1
j_call: TRBJ2-1

cdr3_nt: TGTGCCAGCAGTTTTTGGGAGGACTCCTACGAGCAGTACTTC
cdr3_aa: CASSFWEDSYEQYF
clone_size: -
d_call: -
v_call: TRBV12-3/TRBV12-4
j_call: TRBJ2-7

cdr3_nt: TGTGCCAGCAGCTTAACAGGGAGAGGGGAGACCCAGTACTTC
cdr3_aa: CASSLTGRGETQYF
clone_size: -
d_call: -
v_call: TRBV7-2
j_call: TRBJ2-5

cdr3_nt: TGCAGCGCACGCGGGACAGGGGGCCTAGGAAACATTCAGTACTTC
cdr3_aa: CSARGTGGLGNIQYF
clone_size: few
d_call: TRBD1
v_call: TRBV29-1
j_call: TRBJ2-4

cdr3_nt: TGCGCCAGCAGCCCCCGCTCACTAGCGGGAGATGATACGCAGTATTTT
cdr3_aa: CASSPRSLAGDDTQYF
clone_size: -
d_call: TRBD2
v_call: TRBV5-1
j_call: TRBJ2-3

cdr3_nt: TGCGCCAGCAGCCAAGGACCGGGACAGGGACAAGAGACCCAGTACTTC
cdr3_aa: CASSQGPGQGQETQYF
clone_size: -
d_call: TRBD1
v_call: TRBV4-3
j_call: TRBJ2-5

cdr3_nt: TGTGCCAGCAGCCACGGACAGGGGATGTGCGAGCAGTACTTC
cdr3_aa: CASSHGQGMCEQYF
clone_size: -
d_call: TRBD1
v_call: TRBV12-3/TRBV12-4
j_call: TRBJ2-7

cdr3_nt: TGTGCCAGCAGCCCAGCGACTACTACTAGATACGCGTATTTT
cdr3_aa: CASSPATTTRYAYF
clone_size: few
d_call: -
v_call: TRBV7-2
j_call: TRBJ2-3

cdr3_nt: TGTGCCAGCAGTTACTCCACCGGGCAAGAGACCCAGTACTTC
cdr3_aa: CASSYSTGQETQYF
clone_size: -
d_call: -
v_call: TRBV6-6
j_call: TRBJ2-5

cdr3_nt: TGTGCCAGCAGGCCGGGACTCCCTGGGGAGACCCAGTACTTC
cdr3_aa: CASRPGLPGETQYF
clone_size: -
d_call: -
v_call: TRBV7-2
j_call: TRBJ2-5

cdr3_nt: TGTGCCTGCCGTGAATGGGACAGGGCGTACACTGAAGCTTTCTTT
cdr3_aa: CACREWDRAYTEAFF
clone_size: -
d_call: TRBD1
v_call: TRBV30
j_call: TRBJ1-1

cdr3_nt: TGCAGCGTTGTTGCGGGCGGAAGCCGCTATGGCTACACCTTC
cdr3_aa: CSVVAGGSRYGYTF
clone_size: -
d_call: -
v_call: TRBV29-1
j_call: TRBJ1-2

cdr3_nt: TGTGCCTGGAGTCCACGGCGGGGTCGCACTGAAGCTTTCTTT
cdr3_aa: CAWSPRRGRTEAFF
clone_size: -
d_call: -
v_call: TRBV30
j_call: TRBJ1-1

cdr3_nt: TGCAGTGCTAACAGGGAACTAGATCCCTCCTACAATGAGCAGTTCTTC
cdr3_aa: CSANRELDPSYNEQFF
clone_size: -
d_call: -
v_call: TRBV20-1
j_call: TRBJ2-1

cdr3_nt: TGTGCCAGCAAGGAGGGCTACGAGCAGTACTTC
cdr3_aa: CASKEGYEQYF
clone_size: -
d_call: -
v_call: TRBV2
j_call: TRBJ2-7

cdr3_nt: TGTGCCAGCAGCTTAGGGCGCCAGCCGGGGGCTTTCTACGAGCAGTACTTC
cdr3_aa: CASSLGRQPGAFYEQYF
clone_size: few
d_call: -
v_call: TRBV7-9
j_call: TRBJ2-7

cdr3_nt: TGTGCCAGCGGCCTAAGGCAGGGGGGGTCGCCCCAGCATTTT
cdr3_aa: CASGLRQGGSPQHF
clone_size: -
d_call: TRBD1
v_call: TRBV12-3/TRBV12-4
j_call: TRBJ1-5